The present T cell receptor beta chain was sequenced within a study of vaccination effects on CD4 cells after COVID-19 (dated by TCRdb to between 2021 and 2023). Looking at the study overall: Participants received two doses of either the BNT162b2 or the mRNA-1273 mRNA SARS-CoV-2 vaccine. The Oncomine TCR Beta short-read assay on an Illumina iSeq 100 was used to sequence cultures from other donors in the study. SARS-CoV-2 spike-specific CD4+ TCR repertoires from before and after mRNA vaccination were compared in COVID-19 convalescent patients and in infection-naive vaccine recipients. A total of 9 to 11 COVID-19 convalescent patients and a handful of SARS-CoV-2-naive healthy vaccine recipients were included in the full study.

This clone is assessed as medium-sized (0.01 to 0.1%). No cognate antigen has been identified for it. No clone much larger than this one lies a single base away; base qualities are absent. In the ViraFEST assay, PBMC were stimulated with viral peptide pools, and TCR sequencing was then used to find antigen-specific CD4+ T cell clonotypes based on their expansion. After around eleven days of culture, CD4+ T cells were isolated with the EasySep CD4+ T cell isolation kit. Healthy vaccine recipients had no prior SARS-CoV-2 infection, confirmed by negative nucleocapsid antibodies before and after vaccination. Each well held fewer than 2.5 million PBMC cultured in IMDM containing roughly 5.1% human AB serum, 8 to 10 IU/ml IL-2 and gentamicin, along with roughly 10 ug/ml peptides. Half of the culture medium was replaced with fresh IL-2-containing medium on days 3 and 7. Unless noted otherwise, every peptide stimulation condition was grown in triplicate wells. Using Ficoll-Paque Plus gradient centrifugation, PBMC were separated from whole blood and then either used fresh or cryopreserved at -140C. The overlapping peptide pools covered the spike proteins of SARS-CoV-2 as well as those of the common cold coronaviruses HCoV-NL63, HCoV-OC43 and HCoV-229E. The QIAamp micro DNA kit was used to extract genomic DNA from the cultured CD4+ T cells.

The method behind the library was the immunoSEQ multiplex PCR assay. DNA from the cultured and isolated CD4+ T cells underwent TCR beta CDR3 sequencing. The authors' analysis ran thus. The analysis removed non-productive TCR sequences, trimmed reads to the CDR3 region, and retained only CDR3s that were 7 or more amino acids long. Antigen-specific clonotypes were identified with the MANAFEST web app by comparing expansion in peptide wells against reference cultures. To be called positive, a clone needed expansion at FDR<0.05 compared with the reference and with all other wells, an odds ratio greater than 5, and a frequency greater than 0.1% in two replicate wells. Cross-reactive clonotypes were defined as significantly expanded in SARS-CoV-2 spike wells and in at least one common cold coronavirus spike condition. Levenshtein distance calculated with the stringdist R package was used to assess CDR3 similarity, and unrooted trees were constructed with ape in R 3.6.1. The table was pulled from immuneACCESS by TCRdb, which kept in-frame rearrangements only. Such tables lose some clones; where checked, under half of the loss comes from unresolved V genes, and the rest has no known cause. D and trimming were read from the DNA, whereas the V and J calls and clone size are those reported in that table. The sample has 24,000 or so clones on record, around 73% of them singletons. The ten largest clones take up roughly 4.7% of the sample.

The germline V gene encodes CDR1 LNHNV and CDR2 YYDKDF (reference sequence). Including the terminal cysteine and phenylalanine, the CDR3 comprises 12 residues. Solely the CDR3 DNA is kept, with 36 bases framed from the first base. V lost 0 bases and J lost 9 bases; the stretch between them is 8 bases long. What the work shows at the level of the full study, not this receptor alone: The study was limited by a small number of convalescent patients and lacked early post-infection timepoints. At late post-vaccination timepoints, both infection-induced and vaccine-induced clones showed marked clonal contraction, consistent with waning T cell responses. Among healthy vaccine recipients, nearly all vaccine-induced clones were SARS-CoV-2 mono-reactive, and only 1 of 255 was cross-reactive with common cold coronaviruses.

The source of this sequence is a human donor who received a COVID-19 vaccine. This chain joins TRBV15 to TRBJ1-1, and perhaps TRBD1 as D gene, on 5 matching bases. The sequences come from CD4+ T cells from PBMCs cultured with SARS-CoV-2 spike peptides, collected before COVID-19 vaccination. Sample cell subset or site, as interpreted from the label and publication: SARS-CoV-2 spike overlapping peptide pool stimulation. The CDR3 here reads CATSRDGGKAFF. The DNA sequence follows: TGTGCCACCAGCAGAGACGGGGGTAAAGCTTTCTTT.